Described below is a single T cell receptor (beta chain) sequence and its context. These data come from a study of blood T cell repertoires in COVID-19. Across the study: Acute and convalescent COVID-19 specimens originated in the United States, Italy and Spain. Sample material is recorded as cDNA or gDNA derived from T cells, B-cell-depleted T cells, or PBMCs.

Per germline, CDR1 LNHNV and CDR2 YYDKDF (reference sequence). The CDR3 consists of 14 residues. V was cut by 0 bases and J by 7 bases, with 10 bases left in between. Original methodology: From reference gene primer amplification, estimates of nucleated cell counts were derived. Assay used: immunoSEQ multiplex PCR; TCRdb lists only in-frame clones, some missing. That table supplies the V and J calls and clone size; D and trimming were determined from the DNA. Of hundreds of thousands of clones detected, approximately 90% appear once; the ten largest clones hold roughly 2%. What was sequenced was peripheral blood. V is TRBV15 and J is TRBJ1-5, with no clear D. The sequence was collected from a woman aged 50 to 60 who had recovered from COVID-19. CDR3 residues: CATSRDRTGQPQHF. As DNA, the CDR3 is TGTGCCACCAGCAGAGATAGGACTGGACAGCCCCAGCATTTT.